This entry features one T cell receptor beta chain sequence. Its target is not known. This sample is part of a study of OX40 agonist ivuxolimab in advanced cancers. For the study at large: Patients were dosed with the agonistic anti-OX40 (CD134) antibody ivuxolimab. The group had a mean age of 60 years, ranged from about 23 to 85, and was less than 85% male. Study-wide findings and caveats: At doses 0.1 to 3.0 mg/kg, CD4+ and CD8+ clones expanded.

Clones were read by immunoSEQ multiplex PCR, and TCRdb kept only the in-frame ones, dropping some. The table has roughly 40,000 clones, 90% to 95% seen once. Blood samples were obtained at baseline, cycle 4 day 1, and cycle 7 day 1. This TCR came from an adult with an advanced solid tumor such as melanoma, head and neck, liver or kidney cancer. Sequenced material: CD4+ or CD8+ T cells sorted from blood, taken in a trial of the OX40 agonist ivuxolimab.

The CDR3 nucleotides read TGTGCCAGCAGCCCCGATTCACTAATCAATGAGCAGTTCTTC. Amino acid sequence: CASSPDSLINEQFF. The chain employs TRBV9 and TRBJ2-1; no firm D call. The germline CDR1 and CDR2 sequences are SGDLS and YYNGEE. V lost 4 bases to trimming and J lost 6 bases, with 14 bases between them. CDR3 length: 14 residues.